This T cell receptor (beta chain) was recorded in a study of post-analysis software for immune sequencing data. Study context: Clinical courses comprised relapsing-remitting, secondary progressive and progressive-relapsing multiple sclerosis. Points from the study as a whole: Five TRBV segments, including TRBV5-6, TRBV5-1 and TRBV20-1, were more frequent in patients than controls. Samples from one preparation batch, clustered by F measure, grouped strongly together.

Germline assignment: CDR1 DFQATT and CDR2 SNEGSKA (reference sequence). The CDR3 has 13 residues. The V and J ends lost 6 bases and 2 bases respectively, with 13 bases between them. The TCR beta cDNA libraries carried unique molecular identifiers. TCRdb analysed the PCR reads with MiXCR anew, one entry per CDR3 protein. The sample has around 770,000 distinct CDR3 sequences; under 60% are singletons. This clonotype has more than one count but fewer than ten. Its antigen is not known. Material for sequencing was blood. The rearrangement joins TRBV20-1 to TRBJ2-5, with D perhaps given as TRBD1 or TRBD2 (5 bases each). This sequence originates from a girl aged 10-17 years with multiple sclerosis. CDR3 loop: CSAPGRRQETQYF. The CDR3 nucleotides read TGCAGTGCCCCGGGACGCCGACAAGAGACCCAGTACTTC.